The sequence of this TCR beta chain was determined in a study of regulatory T cells in long-lasting Graves disease. Time point described: newly diagnosed GD, antithyroid drugs for less than 3 months. Isolated PBMC RNA provided the starting material for the TCR library. Building the TCR beta libraries relied on iRepertoire HTBI primers, and CDR3 regions underwent Arm-PCR. MiXCR, applied by TCRdb to the multiplex PCR reads, yields one record per CDR3 protein. The sample lists under 500,000 distinct CDR3 sequences, around 15% occurring once. CDR3 length: 14 amino acids. Germline V gives CDR1 DFQATT, CDR2 SNEGSKA (reference sequence). V lost 6 bases, J lost 8 bases, and 20 bases lay in between. This clonotype was detected ten times or more. These records were also assigned to another study, of T cells in Graves' hyperthyroidism and ophthalmopathy.

The specimen comprised peripheral blood mononuclear cells (PBMCs), sampled at new diagnosis, from a patient treated with antithyroid drugs. The chain uses TRBV20-1 and TRBJ2-1; possibly TRBD1 for D (5 bases). The receptor was derived from a woman in her twenties or thirties with Graves disease. The CDR3 region is CSAEARTNRDEQFF. CDR3 sequence (DNA): TGCAGTGCCGAAGCCAGGACAAATAGGGATGAGCAGTTCTTC.